The present entry profiles one T cell receptor (beta chain) with its context. Its antigen is not identified. Following extraction, RNA underwent reverse transcription to cDNA, which served as the sequencing template. Only in-frame clones appear in the TCRdb table, and some are missing; sequencing was by immunoSEQ multiplex PCR. The sample includes about 110,000 clones, approximately 63% of them seen just once. The length of the CDR3 is 15 residues. The germline V and J ends were trimmed by 4 bases and 5 bases, with 17 bases remaining between them. CDR1 and CDR2 (germline): SGHTA, FQGTGA. It was from PBMCs that CD4+ and CD8+ T cells were sorted. This sample is part of a study of CD8+ T cells in alopecia areata. Overall study results and limits: Normal scalp showed lower clonality than lesional scalp, especially alopecia totalis/universalis. Sequencing of scalp samples also captures resident alphabeta T cells of normal skin. Although TCR sharing was seen in mice, sharing across patients was less clear, possibly for HLA-related reasons.

The receptor was isolated from a human donor in good health. Sequences were obtained from CD8+ T cells sorted from blood. J is TRBJ2-5 and V is TRBV7-3, with a possible D match to TRBD1 (5 bases). Here the CDR3 DNA reads TGTGCCAGCAGCTCAAACCGGGCTCCAGGGGAGACCCAGTACTTC. Protein: CASSSNRAPGETQYF.